One TCR beta chain is described in this entry. Its antigen is undetermined. The sample is drawn from a study of CD8 T cell repertoires and HIV-1 epitope variants. Study at large: Control wells had CMV/EBV/flu peptides, negative Ebola AY9, or no peptide.

The J segment lost 5 bases and the V segment lost 5 bases, leaving 10 bases of the junction unmatched. The CDR3 is 15 amino acids. Germline CDR1 is SGDLS and CDR2 is YYNGEE. Here immunoSEQ multiplex PCR was the method, and the copy in TCRdb shows in-frame clones only, minus some. Altogether around 4,000 clones are present, 60% to 65% being singletons, with the ten largest covering 40% to 45%. This chain joins TRBV9 and TRBJ2-3, with 8 bases identical to TRBD2. This TCR derives from a male donor with HIV. The sample consisted of cultured CD8+ T cells derived from PBMCs. The CDR3 DNA is TGTGCCAGCAGACCTTTCTGGCGGGAGGAAGATACGCAGTATTTT. This sequence encodes CASRPFWREEDTQYF.